Described below is a single TCR beta chain sequence and its context. The data derive from a study of beta chain features in type 1 diabetes. Sequenced material consisted of expressed TCRB transcripts (all of the isolated RNA was reverse transcribed). The assay was immunoSEQ multiplex PCR, and TCRdb's table has in-frame clones only and misses some. The sample lists hundreds of thousands of clones; approximately 30% were seen once. CDR1 is KGHSH and CDR2 is LQKENI in the germline V gene. This CDR3 is built from 15 residues. The junction had 4 bases not matched to a gene; V was cut back by 3 bases and J by 4 bases. By way of CD45RO/CCR7/CD25/CD127/CD95/CD27, the CD4+ regulatory, stem cell-like memory, central memory and naive cells were sorted. Without exception, sorted populations had purity beyond 98%.

V usage is TRBV18 and J usage is TRBJ2-7; TRBD2 matches 12 bases. The source material was naive CD4+ T cells from blood. The TCR was taken from a man between 18 and 35 years old in good health. The CDR3 region has the DNA TGTGCCAGCTCACCTAAGACTAGCGGGAGTTACGAGCAGTACTTC. Protein: CASSPKTSGSYEQYF.